This T cell receptor beta chain emerged from a study of neoadjuvant anti-PD-1 for oral cavity cancer. Sequencing used immunoSEQ multiplex PCR; TCRdb keeps in-frame clones, though not all of them. The sample contains about 4,700 clones, over 45% of which appear only once. This clone has only one observation. Per the germline V gene, CDR1 is SGHTA and CDR2 is FQGNSA. Trimming cost V 4 bases and J 11 bases; bases outside gene matches: 14. This CDR3 region has 16 residues. The chain joins TRBV7-2 to TRBJ1-4; 9 bases fit TRBD1. The starting material was tumor tissue, obtained before nivolumab (anti-PD-1) treatment. This clonotype was sampled from a person between 40 and 85 years old with oral cavity squamous cell carcinoma. Written as DNA, the CDR3 is TGTGCCAGCAGCTCAGGTTCCAACAGGGGGCGCGGGAAACTGTTTTTT. It is translated as CASSSGSNRGRGKLFF.